The entry below describes one T cell receptor beta chain. The germline V gene has CDR1 SGHTA and CDR2 FQGNSA. The J segment lost 6 bases and the V segment lost 0 bases, leaving 12 bases of the junction unmatched. There are 18 residues in the CDR3. This entry comes from a study of blood T cell repertoires in COVID-19. The wider study: T cells, B-cell-depleted T cells, or PBMCs provided the cDNA or gDNA that served as material.

The table came from immunoSEQ multiplex PCR; TCRdb's copy has only in-frame clones and leaves some out. The data contain 150,000 to 200,000 clones, roughly 90% of them seen just once; the ten biggest clones take up 10% to 11%. The clonotype originates from a woman in her fifties or sixties with COVID-19, enrolled during active disease. This chain links TRBV7-2 with TRBJ2-2, with 8 bases aligning to TRBD2. The sequencing sample was made of peripheral blood. This chain's CDR3 is CASSLAQIGRAFSGELFF. CDR3 bases: TGTGCCAGCAGCTTAGCGCAGATCGGGAGGGCCTTTTCCGGGGAGCTGTTTTTT.